Listed here are 21 T cell receptor beta chains from one sample, sequenced in a study of vaccination effects on CD4 cells after COVID-19. Viral peptide pools were used in the ViraFEST assay to expand antigen-specific CD4+ T cells, and sequencing came afterward. With 10 days of culture completed, CD4+ T cells were isolated. These TCRs are of unknown antigen specificity. TCRdb's table, derived via immunoSEQ multiplex PCR, lists solely in-frame clones and lacks some. The top ten clones hold around 2.4% of a sample with tens of thousands of clones, around 86% of them seen once. The input for sequencing was CD4+ T cells from PBMCs cultured with HCoV-229E spike peptides, taken before COVID-19 vaccination. These receptors were taken from a human donor who received a COVID-19 vaccine.

This rearrangement joins TRBV11-2 to TRBJ2-6; D unresolved. Germline CDR1 and CDR2: SGHAT and FQNNGV. V was clipped by 5 bases and J by 0 bases, with 8 bases between them. This CDR3 is 15 amino acids long. This CDR3 reads CASSRGTSGANVLTF. The CDR3 DNA reads TGTGCCAGCAGCAGAGGTACCTCTGGGGCCAACGTCCTGACTTTC. The whole variable domain, remainder taken from reference TRBV11-2 and TRBJ2-6, is EAGVAQSPRYKIIEKRQSVAFWCNPISGHATLYWYQQILGQGPKLLIQFQNNGVVDDSQLPKDRFSAERLKGVDSTLKIQPAKLEDSAVYLCASSRGTSGANVLTFGAGSRLTVL.

The chain employs TRBV7-2 and TRBJ2-3, with D unclear. V shed 6 bases and J shed 4 bases, with 11 bases lying between them. This CDR3 is built from 13 residues. The germline V gene has CDR1 SGHTA and CDR2 FQGNSA. CDR3 in DNA: TGTGCCAGCAGTCCCAGGCGGTCAGATACGCAGTATTTT. It specifies CASSPRRSDTQYF.

The CDR3 nucleotides are TGTGCCAGCAGCTTTCTCAGGGCCCGGGAGCTGTTTTTT. Its translation is CASSFLRARELFF. V gene TRBV13 combines with J gene TRBJ2-2; possibly TRBD1 for D (5 bases). In germline, CDR1 is PRHDT, CDR2 FYEKMQ (reference sequence). The V and J ends lost 3 bases and 9 bases respectively, with 11 bases between them. The CDR3 loop spans 13 amino acids.

The rearrangement links TRBV5-1 to TRBJ1-5, with 7 bases identical to TRBD1. CDR3 length: 14 amino acids. Losses at the gene ends were 4 bases for V and 4 bases for J; bases not matched to a gene: 5. Germline V gene data show CDR1 as SGHRS and CDR2 as YFSETQ. The CDR3 nucleotides read TGCGCCAGCAGCCGGACAGGAGTAAATCAGCCCCAGCATTTT. Its protein is CASSRTGVNQPQHF. The variable domain in full, completed from reference TRBV5-1 and TRBJ1-5, reads KAGVTQTPRYLIKTRGQQVTLSCSPISGHRSVSWYQQTPGQGLQFLFEYFSETQRNKGNFPGRFSGRQFSNSRSEMNVSTLELGDSALYLCASSRTGVNQPQHFGDGTRLSIL.

The V and J genes are TRBV27 and TRBJ1-5, with D hard to call. CDR3 length: 13 amino acids. Deletions cut 3 bases from V and 7 bases from J, with 10 bases between. Germline CDR1 and CDR2: MNHEY and SMNVEV (reference sequence). In DNA, the CDR3 is TGTGCCAGCAGTTTTGGGTATTTGCAGCCCCAGCATTTT. This gives the protein CASSFGYLQPQHF.

In this sample, this clone turned up once. V and J are TRBV6-2 or TRBV6-3 and TRBJ2-5, with D hard to call. The ends were cut back, 5 bases at V and 0 bases at J, with 7 bases in the middle. The germline gives CDR1 MNHEY, CDR2 SVGEGT. The CDR3 sequence is 13 residues long. For the CDR3, the DNA is TGTGCCAGCAGTCGACTGTACCAAGAGACCCAGTACTTC. Amino acids: CASSRLYQETQYF.

The rearrangement joins TRBV5-5 to TRBJ1-4; 7 bases are a match to TRBD1. Germline V lookup: CDR1 SGHKS, CDR2 YYEKEE (reference sequence). The CDR3 has 15 amino acids. V shed 0 bases and J 5 bases; nucleotides not matched to a gene: 4. Here the CDR3 DNA reads TGTGCCAGCAGCTTGGGTGGGACAGTCAATGAAAAACTGTTTTTT. Translation gives CASSLGGTVNEKLFF.

This clone was picked up a small number of times. The rearrangement joins TRBV5-1 to TRBJ2-5; 9 nucleotides match TRBD1. Trimming took 3 bases from V and 4 from J; bases not matched to a gene: 7. Germline CDR1 reads SGHRS; CDR2 reads YFSETQ. This CDR3 is built from 15 residues. CDR3 sequence (DNA): TGCGCCAGCAGCTCAACCGGGACAGGGTCAGAGACCCAGTACTTC. Protein product: CASSSTGTGSETQYF.

The chain uses TRBV30 and TRBJ1-2; D unresolved. The CDR3 covers 12 residues. The ends were cut back, 2 bases at V and 5 bases at J, with 9 bases in the middle. Germline V gene sequence: CDR1 GTSNPN, CDR2 SVGIG (reference sequence). The chain's CDR3 is CAWSPGPYGYTF. The CDR3 DNA sequence: TGTGCCTGGAGTCCCGGGCCGTATGGCTACACCTTC.

Concerning this clone itself: The sample has other DNA sequences that encode this CDR3 too. This chain links TRBV5-1 with TRBJ2-5; TRBD1 might be the D (6 bases). Germline assignment: CDR1 SGHRS and CDR2 YFSETQ. V was clipped by 0 bases and J by 3 bases, with 9 bases between them. CDR3 length: 14 amino acids. The CDR3 nucleotides are TGCGCCAGCAGCTTGGCGGCAGGGGAAGAGACCCAGTACTTC. Translated: CASSLAAGEETQYF.

The rearrangement uses TRBV7-6 and TRBJ1-5; D is ambiguous. V was clipped by 1 base and J by 2 bases, with 15 bases between them. CDR1 SGHVS and CDR2 FNYEAQ come from the germline V gene. CDR3 size: 17 residues. CDR3 sequence reads: CASSLVPALDGNQPQHF. Written as DNA, the CDR3 is TGTGCCAGCAGCTTAGTTCCAGCTTTAGACGGCAATCAGCCCCAGCATTTT.

V and J are TRBV6-6 and TRBJ2-7; 12 bases map to TRBD1. V lost 5 bases, J lost 9 bases, and 8 bases stayed unmatched. The CDR3 covers 14 residues. Germline CDR1 and CDR2: MNHNY and SVGAGI (reference sequence). Here the CDR3 DNA reads TGTGCCAGCAGTCCATCTGGGACAGGGGGCGGGCAGTACGTC. This gives the protein CASSPSGTGGGQYV.

The chain uses TRBV5-1 and TRBJ2-5; 10 bases are a match to TRBD1. The germline V gene has CDR1 SGHRS and CDR2 YFSETQ. CDR3 size: 15 residues. Unmatched junction bases numbered 8, after V lost 6 bases and J lost 3 bases. The CDR3 loop is CASTYPGTGEETQYF. DNA of the CDR3: TGCGCCAGCACATACCCCGGGACAGGGGAAGAGACCCAGTACTTC. Together with reference TRBV5-1 and TRBJ2-5, the CDR3 gives the full variable domain: KAGVTQTPRYLIKTRGQQVTLSCSPISGHRSVSWYQQTPGQGLQFLFEYFSETQRNKGNFPGRFSGRQFSNSRSEMNVSTLELGDSALYLCASTYPGTGEETQYFGPGTRLLVL.

J is TRBJ1-1 and V is TRBV18; D is unresolved. CDR3 length: 14 amino acids. Germline V CDR1 and CDR2: KGHSH, LQKENI. V lost 5 bases and J 5 bases, leaving 15 bases between the germline ends. The CDR3 loop reads CASSSYTERTEAFF. As DNA, the CDR3 is TGTGCCAGCTCATCGTACACGGAGAGGACTGAAGCTTTCTTT.

The rearrangement links TRBV3-1 (or the pseudogene TRBV3-2) to TRBJ1-1; D is possibly TRBD1 (5 bases). CDR3 size: 14 residues. V shed 5 bases and J shed 4 bases, with 14 bases lying between them. CDR1 is LGHDT and CDR2 is YNNKEL in the germline V gene (reference sequence). For the CDR3, the DNA is TGTGCCAGCAGCAGAAGGGGTGCCGGCACTGAAGCTTTCTTT. Amino acids: CASSRRGAGTEAFF.

The chain recombines TRBV29-1 with TRBJ2-3, with D unclear. Germline V gives CDR1 SQVTM, CDR2 ANQGSEA. V lost 2 bases, J lost 0 bases, and 12 bases lay in between. The CDR3 has 15 amino acids. CDR3: CSVERLQTSTDTQYF. The CDR3 DNA follows: TGCAGCGTTGAAAGGCTACAGACCAGCACAGATACGCAGTATTTT.

CDR3 nucleotide sequence: TGTGCCAGCAGTTTCGGTCACTTGAGGGTAACAGGGGGTAAAATGAACACTGAAGCTTTCTTT. Translated, it gives CASSFGHLRVTGGKMNTEAFF. The genes are TRBV28 and TRBJ1-1; 8 nucleotides align to TRBD1. Germline CDR1 and CDR2: MDHEN and SYDVKM. There are 21 residues in the CDR3. J lost 0 bases, V lost 3 bases, and 21 bases had no gene match.

This clone has just a few counts. The chain combines TRBV6-5 with TRBJ1-6, with no clear D. Germline V gives CDR1 MNHEY, CDR2 SVGAGI. V was trimmed by 5 bases and J by 7 bases, leaving 6 bases between them. This CDR3 contains 12 residues. CDR3 nucleotide sequence: TGTGCCAGCAGTCATGCGAATTCACCCCTCCACTTT. It codes for CASSHANSPLHF.

This clone has a single count. The chain links TRBV3-1 (or the pseudogene TRBV3-2) to TRBJ2-5; 7 positions match TRBD2. Unmatched junction bases numbered 2, after V lost 0 bases and J lost 7 bases. This CDR3 has 13 residues. Germline-derived CDR1 and CDR2 are LGHDT and YNNKEL (reference sequence). The CDR3 loop is CASSQEGGGTQYF. The CDR3 nucleotides are TGTGCCAGCAGCCAAGAGGGCGGGGGGACCCAGTACTTC.

This clone was recorded only once. CDR3 sequence: CASSIGAGRETQYF. The CDR3, as DNA: TGCGCCAGCAGTATTGGGGCGGGGAGGGAGACCCAGTACTTC. V gene TRBV5-1 combines with J gene TRBJ2-5; tentative D call: TRBD2 (6 bases). V dropped 5 bases and J dropped 5 bases, with 16 bases sitting between them. The CDR3 consists of 14 residues. Germline assignment: CDR1 SGHRS and CDR2 YFSETQ.

This clone was detected a few times. V is TRBV25-1 and J is TRBJ1-4, with 9 bases aligning to TRBD1. CDR1 is MGHDK and CDR2 is SYGVNS in the germline V gene. The junction had 4 bases not matched to a gene; V was cut back by 3 bases and J by 5 bases. The CDR3 loop spans 15 amino acids. CDR3 sequence (DNA): TGTGCCAGCAGTGACCCCGGGACAGGGAATGAAAAACTGTTTTTT. Translated: CASSDPGTGNEKLFF.